The present entry profiles one T cell receptor beta chain with its context. This entry belongs to a study of blood T cell repertoires in COVID-19. The assay was immunoSEQ multiplex PCR, and TCRdb's table has in-frame clones only and misses some. This table has roughly 200,000 clones, roughly nine tenths appearing once. The CDR3 totals 13 residues. The ends were cut back, 6 bases at V and 2 bases at J, with 11 bases in the middle. Sequencing was performed on peripheral blood. This clonotype was sampled from a woman in her late teens or twenties who had recovered from COVID-19. The chain is built from TRBV12-3 or TRBV12-4 and TRBJ2-7, with a weak D call TRBD1 (6 bases). CDR3 protein: CASRKDSTYEQYF. CDR3 coding DNA: TGTGCCAGCAGGAAGGACAGTACCTACGAGCAGTACTTC.